This entry describes one TCR beta chain. Its target is not known. Reverse transcribing all isolated RNA meant expressed TCRB transcripts were sequenced. Assay used: immunoSEQ multiplex PCR; TCRdb lists only in-frame clones, some missing. The table has 640,000 or so clones, over 11% seen once. This entry belongs to a study of beta chain features in type 1 diabetes. Study outcomes and limitations: TCRB CDR3s were moderately but significantly shorter in Type 1 diabetes patients in all four CD4+ subsets.

CDR3 length: 15 residues. The germline V and J ends were trimmed by 5 bases and 10 bases, with 18 bases remaining between them. Germline CDR1 and CDR2: SEHNR and FQNEAQ (reference sequence). This sequence joins TRBV7-9 and TRBJ1-6; TRBD1 is a possible D gene (5 bases). The specimen was naive CD4+ T cells from blood. The origin of this receptor is a young man with type 1 diabetes. In nucleotides, the CDR3 is TGTGCCAGCAGCCCACGCGCAGGGCTGGAATCACCCCTCCACTTT. It specifies CASSPRAGLESPLHF.